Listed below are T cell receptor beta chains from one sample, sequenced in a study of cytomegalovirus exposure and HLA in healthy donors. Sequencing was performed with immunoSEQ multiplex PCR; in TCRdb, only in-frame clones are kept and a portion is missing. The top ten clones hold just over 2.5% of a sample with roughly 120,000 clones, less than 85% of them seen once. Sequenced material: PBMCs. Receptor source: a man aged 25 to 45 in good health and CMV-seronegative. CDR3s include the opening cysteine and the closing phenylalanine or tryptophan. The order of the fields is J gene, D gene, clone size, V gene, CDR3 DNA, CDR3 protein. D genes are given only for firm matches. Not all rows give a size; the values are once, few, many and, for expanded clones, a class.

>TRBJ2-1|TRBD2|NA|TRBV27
TGTGCCAGCAGTTTCACAACGCGGGGAGGGTCCTACAATGAGCAGTTCTTC
CASSFTTRGGSYNEQFF
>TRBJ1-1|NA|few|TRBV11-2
TGTGCCAGCAGCGGAGCGGGGAACACTGAAGCTTTCTTT
CASSGAGNTEAFF
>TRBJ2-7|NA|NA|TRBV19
TGTGCCAGTAGTATTAACAGGGAGAGCGAGCAGTACTTC
CASSINRESEQYF
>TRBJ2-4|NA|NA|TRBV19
TGTGCCAGTAGGGGGGACTCAAGGGATTCAGCCAAAAACATTCAGTACTTC
CASRGDSRDSAKNIQYF
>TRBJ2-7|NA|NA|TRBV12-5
TGTGCTAGTGGTTTGGGTCGGGAGCAGTACTTC
CASGLGREQYF
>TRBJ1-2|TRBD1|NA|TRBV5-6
TGTGCCAGCAGCTTGACAGGGGCCGGCTACACCTTC
CASSLTGAGYTF
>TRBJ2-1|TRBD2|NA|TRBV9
TGTGCCAGCAGCGTAGGAGCGGGAGGGCGGGATGAGCAGTTCTTC
CASSVGAGGRDEQFF
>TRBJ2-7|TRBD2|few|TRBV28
TGTGCCAGCACCTACACTAGCGGGAGGGTAATATCTTCCTCCTACGAGCAGTACTTC
CASTYTSGRVISSSYEQYF
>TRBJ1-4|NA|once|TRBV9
TGTGCCAGCAGCGTAGCGGGGTATGATGAAAAACTGTTTTTT
CASSVAGYDEKLFF
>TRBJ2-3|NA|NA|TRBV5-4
TGTGCCAGCAGCCTTCCAGGGGGGTTCACAGATACGCAGTATTTT
CASSLPGGFTDTQYF
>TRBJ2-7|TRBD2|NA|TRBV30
TGTGCCTGGAGTGCGGGGGGTAGGGAGCAGTACTTC
CAWSAGGREQYF
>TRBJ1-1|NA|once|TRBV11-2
TGTGCCAGCAGCCCGTGGGTTGGCAGGGGGAACACTGAAGCTTTCTTT
CASSPWVGRGNTEAFF
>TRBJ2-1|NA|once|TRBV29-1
TGCAGCGAGAGGGACATTGGGGACGATGAGCAGTTCTTC
CSERDIGDDEQFF
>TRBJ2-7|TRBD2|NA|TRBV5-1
TGCGCCAGCAGCCCCGGACTAGCGGGAGAATCCTCCTACGAGCAGTACTTC
CASSPGLAGESSYEQYF
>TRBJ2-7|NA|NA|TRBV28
TGTGCCAGCAGTTTATGGCGAGCGGTCTCCTACGAGCAGTACTTC
CASSLWRAVSYEQYF
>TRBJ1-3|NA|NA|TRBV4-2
TGTGCCAGCAGGTTCCGGGACTCCAGTCCCGACTCTGGAAACACCATATATTTT
CASRFRDSSPDSGNTIYF
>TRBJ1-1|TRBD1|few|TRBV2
TGTGCCAGCAGTGCCCGGACAGGGAACACTGAAGCTTTCTTT
CASSARTGNTEAFF
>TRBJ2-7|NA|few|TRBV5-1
TGCGCCAGCAGCTGGGACACGGGCAACGAGCAGTACTTC
CASSWDTGNEQYF
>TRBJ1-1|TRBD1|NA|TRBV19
TGTGCCAGTAGTGTGCCGGGACAGGAGAACAAGGGGCCAAACACTGAAGCTTTCTTT
CASSVPGQENKGPNTEAFF
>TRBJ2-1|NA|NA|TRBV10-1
TGCGCCAGCAGTGAGGTGGGGAGTATGGGGTACAATGAGCAGTTCTTC
CASSEVGSMGYNEQFF
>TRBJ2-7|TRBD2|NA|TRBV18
TGTGCCAGCTCACCAAGGACTAGCGGGGTCTTGGAGCAGTACTTC
CASSPRTSGVLEQYF
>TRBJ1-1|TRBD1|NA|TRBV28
TGTGCCAGCAGTTACAGGGGAATCACTGAAGCTTTCTTT
CASSYRGITEAFF
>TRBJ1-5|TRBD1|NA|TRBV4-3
TGCGCCAGCAGCCCCGGGACAGGTAAAGAGCCCCAGCATTTT
CASSPGTGKEPQHF
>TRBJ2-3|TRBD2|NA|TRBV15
TGTGCCACCAGCAGAGGCGGGGCGGGAGTCACAGATACGCAGTATTTT
CATSRGGAGVTDTQYF
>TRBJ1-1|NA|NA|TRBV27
TGTGCCAGCAGGAGCTGGGGAATGGAGGACACTGAAGCTTTCTTT
CASRSWGMEDTEAFF
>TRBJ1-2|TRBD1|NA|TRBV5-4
TGTGCCAGCAGCTTGGGGGCAGACAGGGAGGCTGGCTACACCTTC
CASSLGADREAGYTF